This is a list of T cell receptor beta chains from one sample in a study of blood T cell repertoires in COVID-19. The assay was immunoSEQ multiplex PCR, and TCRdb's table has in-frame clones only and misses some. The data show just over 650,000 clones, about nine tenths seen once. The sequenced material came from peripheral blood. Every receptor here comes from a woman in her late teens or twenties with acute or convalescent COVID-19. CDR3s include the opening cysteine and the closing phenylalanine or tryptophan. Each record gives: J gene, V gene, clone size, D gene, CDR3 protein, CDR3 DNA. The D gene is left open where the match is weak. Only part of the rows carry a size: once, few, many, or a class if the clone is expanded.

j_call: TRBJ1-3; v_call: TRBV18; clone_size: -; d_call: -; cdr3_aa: CASSPGRAGNTIYF; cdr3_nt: TGTGCCAGCTCACCTGGCAGGGCTGGAAACACCATATATTTT
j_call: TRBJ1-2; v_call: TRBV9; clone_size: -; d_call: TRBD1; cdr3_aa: CASSFRDRGSPNYGYTF; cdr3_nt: TGTGCCAGCAGCTTCCGGGACAGGGGGAGTCCTAACTATGGCTACACCTTC
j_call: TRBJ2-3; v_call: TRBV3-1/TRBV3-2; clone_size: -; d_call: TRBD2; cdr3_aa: CASQLSGGPDTQYF; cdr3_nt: TGTGCCAGCCAACTTAGCGGGGGCCCAGATACGCAGTATTTT
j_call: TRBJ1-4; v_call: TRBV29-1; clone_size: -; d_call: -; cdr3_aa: CSVGQGKLFF; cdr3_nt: TGCAGCGTGGGGCAGGGGAAACTGTTTTTT
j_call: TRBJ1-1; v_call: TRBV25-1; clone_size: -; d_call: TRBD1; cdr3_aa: CASSEGDRREAFF; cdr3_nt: TGTGCCAGCAGTGAAGGGGACAGGAGGGAAGCTTTCTTT
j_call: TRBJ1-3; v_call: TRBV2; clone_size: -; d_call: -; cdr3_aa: CASSEGDTRSGNTIYF; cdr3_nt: TGTGCCAGCAGTGAAGGGGACACCCGCTCTGGAAACACCATATATTTT
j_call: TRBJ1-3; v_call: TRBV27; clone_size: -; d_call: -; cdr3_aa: CASSLQAGLGNTIYF; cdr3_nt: TGTGCCAGCAGTTTACAGGCAGGGTTAGGAAACACCATATATTTT
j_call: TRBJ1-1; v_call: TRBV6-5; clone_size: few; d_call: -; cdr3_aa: CASTADSNTEAFF; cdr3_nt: TGTGCCAGCACTGCGGACAGCAACACTGAAGCTTTCTTT
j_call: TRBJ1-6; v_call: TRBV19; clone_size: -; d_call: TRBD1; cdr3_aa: CASRVGQGAPLHF; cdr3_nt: TGTGCCAGTAGAGTGGGACAGGGCGCACCCCTCCACTTT
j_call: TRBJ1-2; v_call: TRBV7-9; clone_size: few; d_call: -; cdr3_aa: CASSPGIVGYTF; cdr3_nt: TGTGCCAGCAGCCCCGGGATCGTCGGCTACACCTTC
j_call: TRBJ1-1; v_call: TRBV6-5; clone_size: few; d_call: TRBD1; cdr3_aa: CASVSDRGVYTEAFF; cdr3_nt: TGTGCCAGCGTTTCAGACAGGGGAGTGTACACTGAAGCTTTCTTT
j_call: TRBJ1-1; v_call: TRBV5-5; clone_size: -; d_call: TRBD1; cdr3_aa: CASSPLQGENTEAFF; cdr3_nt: TGTGCCAGCAGCCCATTACAGGGGGAAAACACTGAAGCTTTCTTT
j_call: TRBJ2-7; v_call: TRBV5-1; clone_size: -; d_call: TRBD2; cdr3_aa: CASRAGLAGPYEQYF; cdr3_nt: TGCGCCAGCAGGGCGGGACTAGCGGGACCGTACGAGCAGTACTTC
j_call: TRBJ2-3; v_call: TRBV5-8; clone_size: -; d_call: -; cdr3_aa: CASSPSRSTDTQYF; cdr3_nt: TGTGCCAGCAGCCCGTCGCGGAGCACAGATACGCAGTATTTT
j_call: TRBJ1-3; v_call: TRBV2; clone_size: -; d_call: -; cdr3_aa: CASKARYLPGSGNTIYF; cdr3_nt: TGTGCCAGCAAGGCCCGGTACCTCCCCGGGTCTGGAAACACCATATATTTT
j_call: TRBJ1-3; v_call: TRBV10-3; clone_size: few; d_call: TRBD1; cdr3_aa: CAIGGQGAAGNTIYF; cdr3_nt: TGTGCCATCGGAGGACAGGGGGCGGCTGGAAACACCATATATTTT
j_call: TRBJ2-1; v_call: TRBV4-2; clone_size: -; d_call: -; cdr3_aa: CASSPGQFNEQFF; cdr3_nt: TGTGCCAGCAGCCCTGGACAGTTCAATGAGCAGTTCTTC
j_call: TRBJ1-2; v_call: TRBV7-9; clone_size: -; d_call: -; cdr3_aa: CASSLEGQGGGYTF; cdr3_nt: TGTGCCAGCAGCTTAGAAGGCCAGGGAGGCGGCTACACCTTC